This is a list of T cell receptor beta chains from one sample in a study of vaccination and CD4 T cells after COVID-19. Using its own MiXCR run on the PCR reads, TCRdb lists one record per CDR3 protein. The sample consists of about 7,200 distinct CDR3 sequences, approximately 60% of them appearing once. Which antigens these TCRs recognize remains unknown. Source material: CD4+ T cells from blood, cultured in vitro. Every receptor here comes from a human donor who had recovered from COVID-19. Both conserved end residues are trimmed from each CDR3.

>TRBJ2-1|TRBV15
ATSRDKNEQF
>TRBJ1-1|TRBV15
ATSSGTVITNTEAF
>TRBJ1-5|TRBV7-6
ASSLGGANQPQH
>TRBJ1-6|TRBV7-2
ASSPGTGGSSPLH
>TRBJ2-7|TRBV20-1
SARATSGGSSYEQY
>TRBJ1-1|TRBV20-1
SAMTGGLNTEAF
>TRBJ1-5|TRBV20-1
SAPPTGGEPQH
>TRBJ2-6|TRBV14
ASSPVGRSGANVLT
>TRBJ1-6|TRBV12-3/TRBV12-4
ASSGRTGGNSPLH
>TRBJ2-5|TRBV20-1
SAPENGAETQY
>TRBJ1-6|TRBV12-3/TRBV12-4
ASTPGAGNSPLH
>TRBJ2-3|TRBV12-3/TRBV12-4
ASSFSQGDTQY
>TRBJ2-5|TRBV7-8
ASSLRGGETQY
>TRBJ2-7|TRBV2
ASGRGRAEQY